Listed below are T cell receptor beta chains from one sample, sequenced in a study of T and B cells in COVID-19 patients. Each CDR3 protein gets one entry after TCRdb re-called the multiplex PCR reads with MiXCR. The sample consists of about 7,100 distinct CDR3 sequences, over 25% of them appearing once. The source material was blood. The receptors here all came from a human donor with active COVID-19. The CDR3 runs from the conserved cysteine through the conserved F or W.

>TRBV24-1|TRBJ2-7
CATSDSRLAGGEEQYF
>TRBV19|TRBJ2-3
CASSMNEDTQYF
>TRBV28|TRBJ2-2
CASSPNRELFF
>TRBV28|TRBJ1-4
CASRPHQTNEKLFF
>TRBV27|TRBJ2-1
CASRGLAGVEEQFF
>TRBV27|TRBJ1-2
CASSWDGTGTFGYTF
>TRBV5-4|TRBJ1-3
CASSFQGQAANTIYF
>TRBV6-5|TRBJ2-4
CASSYPGGENIQYF
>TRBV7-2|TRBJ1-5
CASSARGYYSNQPQHF
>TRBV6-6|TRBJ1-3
CASSSSTGRLNTIYF
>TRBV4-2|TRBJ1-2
CASSQGITGTTGSGYTF
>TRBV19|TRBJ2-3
CASSSTTGLTDTQYF
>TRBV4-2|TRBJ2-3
CASSQEASTDTQYF